This T cell receptor beta chain appears in the sequencing data of a study of early stage breast cancer tumors. Study findings and constraints: Compared with adjacent normal breast tissue, tumors showed around 2.5-fold greater T cell density and higher clonality.

For this clone: Its antigen is not identified.

Data came from immunoSEQ multiplex PCR; TCRdb stores just in-frame clones and leaves some out. The sample includes about 3,600 clones, 65% to 75% of them seen just once. Roughly 19-50 mg of tissue was diced for each tumor. V was pared by 5 bases and J by 0 bases, with 9 bases of the junction left unmatched. Germline values: CDR1 GTSNPN, CDR2 SVGIG (reference sequence). CDR3 length: 15 amino acids. The rearrangement uses TRBV30 and TRBJ1-1; 7 bases line up with TRBD1. The sequenced material came from breast tumor tissue. This TCR came from a person aged 40 to 49 with breast cancer. Here the CDR3 reads CAWGTAQGMNTEAFF. The CDR3 DNA sequence: TGTGCCTGGGGCACAGCACAGGGGATGAACACTGAAGCTTTCTTT.